This T cell receptor beta chain was sequenced for a study of CD8+ T cells in alopecia areata (dated by TCRdb to about 2018). With regard to the full study: The treated patients took part in an open-label pilot trial in which moderate-to-severe alopecia areata was treated with oral tofacitinib at 5 to 10 mg twice daily. Biopsies were taken from tofacitinib-treated patients at baseline and again at 4 and 24 weeks into treatment, and several of those patients also had a later scalp biopsy. Scalp clonality was compared among normal scalp (n=4), patchy alopecia areata scalp (n=8), and alopecia totalis/universalis scalp (n=8). Tofacitinib was given for 6 to 18 months, followed by 6 months of follow-up off drug to assess delayed response and recurrence. On the human side, TCRbeta sequencing was run on scalp tissue and on sorted CD4+ and CD8+ peripheral blood T cells from healthy controls and from alopecia areata patients with either patchy or totalis/universalis disease. High-throughput TCRbeta sequencing was used to examine T cell clonal expansion in alopecia areata in both the C3H/HeJ mouse model and human patients. In treated patients, disease severity was measured using the SALT score, which gives the percentage of scalp surface area affected. The RNA source kit depended on sample type: the PAXgene miRNA kit for fixed scalp, the miRNeasy kit for PBMCs, and the RNeasy kit for mouse skin. Amplification of TCRbeta CDR3 regions was done by immunoSEQ multiplex PCR using 35 Vbeta forward primers and 13 Jbeta reverse primers.

Per the publication, the time point label means: approximately 4 weeks on oral tofacitinib. The treatment or condition label, read with the paper, signifies: oral pan-JAK inhibitor, 5-10 mg twice daily. Lesional scalp punch biopsies and peripheral blood were obtained from alopecia areata patients. PBMCs were separated by density centrifugation and stained for CD3, CD4 and CD8, after which CD4+ and CD8+ T cells were sorted on a FACSAria. Paper-wide results and their limitations: Lesional scalp, especially in alopecia totalis/universalis, showed higher clonality and more expanded CD8+ clones than normal scalp, suggesting antigenic drive. Because the treated cohort was small and included a single nonresponder, larger studies are needed to assess links between baseline CD8+ expansion and response. TCR sequences shared between patients were less clear than in mice, possibly partly because of HLA diversity in the patient population. Many expanded lesional clones persisted in scalp and blood during tofacitinib treatment, which may partly explain relapse after stopping treatment. Tofacitinib significantly lowered scalp clonality and the number of expanded CD8+ clones among the top 100 scalp clones. Resident alphabeta T cells in normal human skin are also sequenced, complicating scalp TCR repertoire analysis, unlike mouse skin dominated by gammadelta T cells.

With respect to this clone: This receptor's antigen is unknown. No base quality information exists; no much larger clone differs at one position.

Trimming accounts for 2 bases at V and 6 bases at J, while the number of junction bases matched to no gene is 3. Based on the germline V gene (reference sequence), the CDR1 and CDR2 sequences are MNHEY and SMNVEV. The CDR3 covers 13 residues, taking in both the cysteine and the phenylalanine. The CDR3 DNA has 39 bases and is translated from base 1. Library creation used the immunoSEQ multiplex PCR assay. RNA was extracted from all samples and reverse transcribed into cDNA as template for TCR sequencing. First-strand cDNA was synthesized with SuperScript III using a 2:1 mix of oligo-dT and random hexamers. A synthetic immune receptor repertoire was used to gauge amplification bias, and whatever bias remained was removed computationally. Regarding the original processing steps: After raw reads were preprocessed to remove errors, the CDR3 was defined following IMGT conventions as running from the conserved cysteine to phenylalanine. Clonality was calculated as 1 minus Shannon entropy normalized by log2 of the number of productive unique TCRs. CD4 or CD8 identity of scalp clones was inferred by cross-referencing scalp TCRbeta sequences with sorted blood CD4 and CD8 repertoires. TCRdb took over this immuneACCESS table, retaining in-frame rearrangements with V and J assigned. Such tables are incomplete; in checked studies, under half of the missing clones stem from an unresolved V gene, and the remainder is unexplained. The V and J calls and clone size were taken over from that table, and D and trimming were inferred from the DNA. The sample table records 95,000 to 100,000 clones; 60% to 65% of these occur just once. The ten largest clones take up 15% to 19% of the sample.

This clonotype was sampled from a human donor with alopecia areata. The V gene is TRBV27 and the J gene is TRBJ1-1; 7 middle bases align to TRBD1. Sequenced material: CD8+ T cells sorted from blood, taken at week 4, from a patient treated with tofacitinib. DNA sequence: TGTGCCAGCAGTTTAGGGACAGTTGCTGAAGCTTTCTTT. This sequence encodes CASSLGTVAEAFF.